This TCR beta chain was sequenced for a study of shared T cell receptors in the human thymus. Some clones are missing from TCRdb's copy, which holds only in-frame ones; the method was immunoSEQ multiplex PCR. This table holds hundreds of thousands of clones, more than 85% found once. Looked up from germline, CDR1 is SGHAT and CDR2 is FQNNGV. V was trimmed by 1 base and J by 0 bases, leaving 13 bases between them. The length of the CDR3 is 17 residues. This chain uses TRBV11-2 with TRBJ1-3; D uncertain. The sequenced material came from thymocytes. The sequence was obtained from a human donor. CDR3 protein: CASSLAHRPNSGNTIYF. For the CDR3, the DNA is TGTGCCAGCAGCTTAGCGCACAGACCAAACTCTGGAAACACCATATATTTT. Looking up the rest from reference TRBV11-2 and TRBJ1-3 gives the full variable domain: EAGVAQSPRYKIIEKRQSVAFWCNPISGHATLYWYQQILGQGPKLLIQFQNNGVVDDSQLPKDRFSAERLKGVDSTLKIQPAKLEDSAVYLCASSLAHRPNSGNTIYFGEGSWLTVV.